This TCR beta chain was retrieved from a study of blood T cell repertoires in COVID-19. CDR1 MDHEN and CDR2 SYDVKM come from the germline V gene. There are 14 residues in the CDR3. J lost 8 bases, V lost 3 bases, and 9 bases had no gene match. Clones were sequenced by immunoSEQ multiplex PCR, and TCRdb holds only the in-frame ones, with some missing. Seen here are 250,000 to 350,000 clones, around 89% observed once, and the top ten hold 2.4%. Sequencing was done on a sample of PBMCs or T cells enriched from blood (not recorded which). The receptor's source is a woman younger than 30 who had recovered from COVID-19. The chain joins TRBV28 to TRBJ1-2; 7 nucleotides align to TRBD1. CDR3 sequence (DNA): TGTGCCAGCAGTTTCGCACGGACAGGCGAGGGCTACACCTTC. Protein product: CASSFARTGEGYTF.